This T cell receptor beta chain is from a study of T cell changes during pregnancy in multiple sclerosis. Method: immunoSEQ multiplex PCR; TCRdb's copy keeps in-frame clones and lacks some. The sample shows about 71,000 clones, 91% of them seen only once. Germline CDR1 and CDR2: SNHLY and FYNNEI. The V segment lost 10 bases and the J segment 6 bases; nucleotides outside the gene matches: 10. The length of the CDR3 is 14 residues. Sequenced material: CD8+ T cells from peripheral blood mononuclear cells, taken before pregnancy. J is TRBJ1-4 and V is TRBV2, with 8 bases aligning to TRBD1. This sequence was found in a female donor with multiple sclerosis, enrolled in a pregnancy study. CDR3 sequence (DNA): TGTGCCAACCGACTGACAGGGGTCCATGAAAAACTGTTTTTT. Protein sequence: CANRLTGVHEKLFF.